The 24 T cell receptor beta chains below all came from one sample that was sequenced in a study (dated by TCRdb to the mid-2010s). The library was made by RT-PCR. Sequencing used an Illumina MiSeq. In-frame beta chains were kept once TCRdb had trimmed the public reads at Q25 with fastp and called clones with MiXCR. Entries are consolidated by CDR3 protein sequence, retaining the most common genes and DNA. Counted in this sample were 550,000 to 750,000 distinct CDR3 sequences; 11% to 15% of them appeared once. About 3.9% of the sample is taken by the ten largest. The sample comprised memory CD4+ T cells from blood. Receptors originate from a female donor in good health, serving as a healthy control.

This clonotype was picked up many times. The rearrangement joins TRBV7-2 to TRBJ2-1; D gene uncertain. This CDR3 is 14 amino acids long. Per germline, CDR1 SGHTA and CDR2 FQGNSA. V was trimmed by 8 bases and J by 0 bases, leaving 11 bases between them. The CDR3 DNA reads TGTGCCAGCCGAGACACGAGCTCCTACAATGAGCAGTTCTTC. This sequence encodes CASRDTSSYNEQFF.

CDR3 sequence reads: CSASSPGLTQHF. The CDR3 DNA follows: TGCAGTGCTAGTTCACCGGGTCTTACCCAGCATTTT. The V call is TRBV20-1, the J call TRBJ1-5; D is unresolved. The CDR3 totals 12 residues. V lost 3 bases and J lost 11, with 14 bases in between. Germline CDR1 and CDR2: DFQATT and SNEGSKA (reference sequence).

There are many counts of this clonotype. The chain is built from TRBV20-1 and TRBJ1-5; no clear D gene. Germline values: CDR1 DFQATT, CDR2 SNEGSKA (reference sequence). The germline V and J ends were trimmed by 0 bases and 3 bases, with 15 bases remaining between them. The CDR3 totals 16 residues. CDR3 sequence reads: CSARDRTHGYNQPQHF. The DNA of the CDR3 is TGCAGTGCTAGAGATCGAACCCATGGTTACAATCAGCCCCAGCATTTT.

This clonotype was seen at least ten times. The gene calls are TRBV10-3 and TRBJ2-2, with no clear D. Trimming took off 1 base at V and 3 bases at J, with 9 bases between the two ends. The CDR3 extends over 15 amino acids. The germline CDR1 and CDR2 sequences are ENHRY and SYGVKD. CDR3 DNA: TGTGCCATCAGTGAGTTAGTAGCCGACACCGGGGAGCTGTTTTTT. As protein: CAISELVADTGELFF.

J is TRBJ1-5 and V is TRBV5-1, with unresolved D. In germline, CDR1 is SGHRS, CDR2 YFSETQ. Trimming cost V 0 bases and J 0 bases, with 10 bases left between them. The CDR3 spans 16 residues. As DNA, the CDR3 is TGCGCCAGCAGCTTGGACGGAACTTATAGCAATCAGCCCCAGCATTTT. Amino acids: CASSLDGTYSNQPQHF. Full variable domain (missing parts from reference TRBV5-1 and TRBJ1-5): KAGVTQTPRYLIKTRGQQVTLSCSPISGHRSVSWYQQTPGQGLQFLFEYFSETQRNKGNFPGRFSGRQFSNSRSEMNVSTLELGDSALYLCASSLDGTYSNQPQHFGDGTRLSIL.

V is TRBV28 and J is TRBJ2-5; no definite D call. This CDR3 comprises 13 residues. The V gene's germline CDR1 is MDHEN and CDR2 SYDVKM. V lost 7 bases, J lost 4 bases, and 13 bases lay in between. CDR3 in DNA: TGTGCCAGCACTCGGCAGTCGGTAGAGACCCAGTACTTC. The encoded protein is CASTRQSVETQYF. Full variable domain (missing parts from reference TRBV28 and TRBJ2-5): DVKVTQSSRYLVKRTGEKVFLECVQDMDHENMFWYRQDPGLGLRLIYFSYDVKMKEKGDIPEGYSVSREKKERFSLILESASTNQTSMYLCASTRQSVETQYFGPGTRLLVL.

At least ten counts were recorded for this clonotype. V and J are TRBV12-3 or TRBV12-4 and TRBJ1-5, with D unclear. This CDR3 comprises 13 residues. V lost 6 bases and J 0 bases, leaving 6 bases between the germline ends. In DNA, the CDR3 is TGTGCCAGCAGCTTACGTAGCAATCAGCCCCAGCATTTT. It encodes CASSLRSNQPQHF.

This clonotype appeared a few times. The chain couples TRBV3-1 to TRBJ1-5, with D possibly matching TRBD1 (5 bases). The V end lost 6 bases, the J end lost 2 bases, and 20 bases lay between the germline ends. The CDR3 is made up of 17 amino acids. Looked up from germline, CDR1 is LGHDT and CDR2 is YNNKEL (reference sequence). This CDR3 is CASSLRPDSRGNQPQHF. As DNA, the CDR3 is TGTGCCAGCAGTCTTAGACCCGACAGCAGGGGCAATCAGCCCCAGCATTTT.

The V gene is TRBV5-1, the J gene TRBJ2-3; D is uncertain. Germline V gives CDR1 SGHRS, CDR2 YFSETQ. Trimming pared 4 bases from V and 1 base from J, leaving 13 bases between. The length of the CDR3 is 15 residues. The CDR3 DNA reads as TGCGCCAGCAGCCTTCACGGTGACCGCACAGATACGCAGTATTTT. This codes for CASSLHGDRTDTQYF.

The chain couples TRBV7-8 to TRBJ1-4; possibly TRBD1 for D (5 bases). Germline V gene sequence: CDR1 SGHVS, CDR2 FQNEAQ. V dropped 3 bases and J dropped 8 bases, with 13 bases sitting between them. The CDR3 has 14 residues. This CDR3 reads CASSLTESDEKLFF. CDR3 bases: TGTGCCAGCAGCTTGACAGAATCTGACGAAAAACTGTTTTTT.

In this sample, this clonotype turned up many times. The chain joins TRBV20-1 to TRBJ1-1; D possibly corresponds to TRBD1 (6 bases). Germline CDR1 reads DFQATT; CDR2 reads SNEGSKA (reference sequence). Trimming removed 0 bases at V and 3 bases at J, with 8 bases between. This CDR3 is 13 amino acids long. Here the CDR3 DNA reads TGCAGTGCTAGAGAAGACAGGTACACTGAAGCTTTCTTT. This encodes CSAREDRYTEAFF.

For the CDR3, the DNA is TGTGCCAGCTCACCGGAGAGGGCCCAGCCCCAGCATTTT. Protein sequence: CASSPERAQPQHF. The chain joins TRBV18 to TRBJ1-5; D is unclear. This CDR3 contains 13 residues. Trimming shortened V by 3 bases and J by 7 bases, and 10 bases separated the two germline ends. Germline V gene lookup returns CDR1 KGHSH and CDR2 LQKENI.

The rearrangement uses TRBV9 and TRBJ2-1; 8 bases align to TRBD1. Trimming cost V 0 bases and J 5 bases; bases outside gene matches: 1. The germline CDR1 and CDR2 sequences are SGDLS and YYNGEE. The CDR3 consists of 14 residues. CDR3 region: CASSVGGQDNEQFF. The CDR3, as DNA: TGTGCCAGCAGCGTAGGGGGACAGGACAATGAGCAGTTCTTC.

J is TRBJ2-4 and V is TRBV20-1; D perhaps matches TRBD1 (5 bases). Germline CDR1 is DFQATT and CDR2 is SNEGSKA (reference sequence). CDR3 length: 13 residues. Trimming shortened V by 6 bases and J by 0 bases, and 9 bases separated the two germline ends. The CDR3 sequence: CSARTLAKNIQYF. CDR3 nucleotide sequence: TGCAGTGCCCGGACATTAGCCAAAAACATTCAGTACTTC.

This clonotype appeared a few times. The gene calls are TRBV6-5 and TRBJ1-6, with TRBD1 identical over 9 bases. J lost 9 bases, V lost 7 bases, and 7 bases had no gene match. Germline CDR1 is MNHEY and CDR2 is SVGAGI. The CDR3 covers 14 residues. In DNA, the CDR3 is TGTGCCAGCACCCCCGGGACAGGGCGTTCACCCCTCCACTTT. Its protein product is CASTPGTGRSPLHF.

The V call is TRBV6-5, the J call TRBJ1-4; D perhaps matches TRBD1 (5 bases). Trimming left V 4 bases short and J 0 bases short, with 9 bases between. This CDR3 is 15 amino acids long. Germline lookup yields CDR1 MNHEY and CDR2 SVGAGI. Written as DNA, the CDR3 is TGTGCCAGCAGTTTCTGGGGGTCAACTAATGAAAAACTGTTTTTT. Amino acids: CASSFWGSTNEKLFF.

This clonotype turned up a few times. CDR3 nucleotide sequence: TGCGCCAGCAGCTTGGGGTTTAGCGCAGGGGGTTACGAGCAGTACTTC. This gives the protein CASSLGFSAGGYEQYF. The V gene is TRBV5-1, the J gene TRBJ2-7; TRBD1 aligns across 7 bases. Germline V gives CDR1 SGHRS, CDR2 YFSETQ. V was pared by 0 bases and J by 4 bases, with 10 bases of the junction left unmatched. The CDR3 covers 16 residues.

This clonotype was counted ten times or more. This CDR3 reads CASLPDGPYEQYF. The CDR3 DNA is TGTGCCAGCCTACCCGACGGACCCTACGAGCAGTACTTC. V and J are TRBV6-7 and TRBJ2-7; D is unresolved. TRBV6-7 is treated as an ORF (open reading frame) with a function not yet certain. The CDR3 totals 13 residues. Trimming cost V 8 bases and J 2 bases, with 13 bases left between them.

There are a few counts of this clonotype. The V call is TRBV7-2, the J call TRBJ2-5; 9 bases fit TRBD1. There are 14 residues in the CDR3. From germline, CDR1 is SGHTA and CDR2 FQGNSA. The trim removed 6 bases at V and 5 bases at J, leaving 7 bases unmatched. The CDR3 loop is CASRQNRGRETQYF. The CDR3 DNA sequence: TGTGCCAGCAGACAAAACAGGGGGCGGGAGACCCAGTACTTC.

This clonotype was seen a single time. This sequence joins TRBV4-3 and TRBJ2-7; D might be TRBD1 (6 bases). The CDR3 consists of 15 residues. Trimming took 1 base from V and 2 from J, leaving 12 bases between them. Germline V gives CDR1 LGHNA, CDR2 YSLEER. The CDR3 region is CASSQGARTAYEQYF. CDR3 bases: TGCGCCAGCAGCCAAGGGGCTCGGACAGCCTACGAGCAGTACTTC.

The V call is TRBV12-3 or TRBV12-4, the J call TRBJ1-1; TRBD1 might be the D (6 bases). V lost 6 bases and J 7 bases, leaving 18 bases between the germline ends. CDR3 length: 14 residues. DNA for the CDR3: TGTGCCAGCAGCGCACAGGGTGGGCTTGGTGAAGCTTTCTTT. Translated: CASSAQGGLGEAFF.

This CDR3 is CSVGLAGGPRETQYF. The CDR3 DNA follows: TGCAGCGTTGGGCTAGCGGGAGGGCCGAGGGAGACCCAGTACTTC. The chain combines TRBV29-1 with TRBJ2-5, with TRBD2 matching over 12 bases. V dropped 4 bases and J dropped 5; count of bases not matched to a gene: 8. CDR1 is SQVTM, CDR2 ANQGSEA, per germline. This CDR3 has 15 amino acids.

This clonotype was seen only a few times. The chain is built from TRBV25-1 and TRBJ2-4; 14 nucleotides match TRBD2. CDR3 length equals 20 residues. Trimming cost V 3 bases and J 0 bases; bases outside gene matches: 10. CDR1 is MGHDK and CDR2 is SYGVNS in the germline V gene. The CDR3 sequence: CASSDRPGTSGRLAKNIQYF. CDR3 nucleotides: TGTGCCAGCAGTGATCGCCCCGGGACTAGCGGGAGATTAGCCAAAAACATTCAGTACTTC.

The genes are TRBV27 and TRBJ1-2, with TRBD1 matching 8 bases. Germline CDR1 reads MNHEY; CDR2 reads SMNVEV (reference sequence). The CDR3 is 13 amino acids. With V trimmed by 5 bases and J by 6 bases, 5 bases remained unmatched. In DNA form, the CDR3 reads TGTGCCAGCAGTGCCTCAGGGGGCAATGGCTACACCTTC. Its protein is CASSASGGNGYTF.